These T cell receptor beta chains were read from a single sample in a study of T cells in Graves' hyperthyroidism and ophthalmopathy. TCRdb re-analysed the multiplex PCR reads in MiXCR, keeping a single row per CDR3 protein. The sample has some 250,000 distinct CDR3 sequences, roughly 15% seen once. The sequenced sample was blood. These receptors were taken from a woman in her forties or fifties with Graves' hyperthyroidism that later progressed to Graves' ophthalmopathy. The conserved cysteine and the conserved F or W are not part of the CDR3 here. Fields, in order: CDR3 protein, V gene, J gene.

CDR3: ASSSSTSGRETQY
V: TRBV28
J: TRBJ2-5

CDR3: ASSSGHGNTIY
V: TRBV28
J: TRBJ1-3

CDR3: ASSPGIGAKNIQY
V: TRBV18
J: TRBJ2-4

CDR3: ASSQVSPTLSVEQF
V: TRBV4-2
J: TRBJ2-1

CDR3: ATSDVDRDSNQPQH
V: TRBV24-1
J: TRBJ1-5

CDR3: ASSLRSPGQSYEQY
V: TRBV28
J: TRBJ2-7

CDR3: ASSFLGPRYEQY
V: TRBV7-9
J: TRBJ2-7

CDR3: ASSNPSSGSSYNEQF
V: TRBV5-1
J: TRBJ2-1

CDR3: ASRLGTGQETQY
V: TRBV2
J: TRBJ2-5

CDR3: ASSQQASYEQY
V: TRBV4-2
J: TRBJ2-7

CDR3: ASSKTRTEASGYT
V: TRBV7-2
J: TRBJ1-2

CDR3: ASSRTFSEQY
V: TRBV28
J: TRBJ2-7

CDR3: ASSFQPDGETQY
V: TRBV5-1
J: TRBJ2-5

CDR3: ASSFVGDRRNYGYT
V: TRBV28
J: TRBJ1-2

CDR3: ASSPYSGGNEQF
V: TRBV18
J: TRBJ2-1

CDR3: ASSSGGSNEKLF
V: TRBV28
J: TRBJ1-4

CDR3: ASSSGLTVAQY
V: TRBV28
J: TRBJ2-7

CDR3: ASSLDGPNYEQY
V: TRBV11-2
J: TRBJ2-7

CDR3: SVVGSVNYGYT
V: TRBV29-1
J: TRBJ1-2

CDR3: ASTTPGQGIGELF
V: TRBV6-1
J: TRBJ2-2

CDR3: ASSSWEGYGYT
V: TRBV11-2
J: TRBJ1-2

CDR3: ASPLGPNSYNEQF
V: TRBV6-1
J: TRBJ2-1

CDR3: ASSGGVGGDGYT
V: TRBV6-1
J: TRBJ1-2

CDR3: ASKRQGGSQPQH
V: TRBV2
J: TRBJ1-5

CDR3: ASSRPLAGPTDTQY
V: TRBV6-1
J: TRBJ2-3

CDR3: AWLSESAGVDEQF
V: TRBV30
J: TRBJ2-1

CDR3: ASRPKGQGARDYGYT
V: TRBV6-1
J: TRBJ1-2

CDR3: ASSRGAVSSYEQY
V: TRBV2
J: TRBJ2-7

CDR3: ASCGTGNNEQF
V: TRBV6-1
J: TRBJ2-1

CDR3: ASRYVTGPGYT
V: TRBV12-3/TRBV12-4
J: TRBJ1-2

CDR3: ASSPSYLSSYNEQF
V: TRBV9
J: TRBJ2-1

CDR3: ASSLGLGGDTQY
V: TRBV7-2
J: TRBJ2-3

CDR3: ASSLLGTASYNEQF
V: TRBV10-2
J: TRBJ2-1

CDR3: ASGATSGHNEQF
V: TRBV7-9
J: TRBJ2-1

CDR3: SARGPLAAKNIQY
V: TRBV20-1
J: TRBJ2-4

CDR3: CASSLVGSDTQY
V: TRBV20-1
J: TRBJ2-3

CDR3: ASHLGGGNEQY
V: TRBV11-2
J: TRBJ2-7

CDR3: ATSRVAVREDTQY
V: TRBV15
J: TRBJ2-3

CDR3: ASSSPLAGPRGNEQF
V: TRBV28
J: TRBJ2-1

CDR3: ASSQAGLAGGTAQF
V: TRBV4-1
J: TRBJ2-1

CDR3: ASSYLRGASTDTQY
V: TRBV6-5
J: TRBJ2-3

CDR3: ASSIWQNIQY
V: TRBV2
J: TRBJ2-4